One and the same sample provided the 14 T cell receptor beta chains below, sequenced in a study of shared clonotypes between healthy human individuals. Profiling relied on immunoSEQ multiplex PCR, and the TCRdb table lists in-frame clones only, not all of them. In the table there are under 350,000 clones, around 86% of which are singletons. The sample consisted of memory CD8+ T cells sorted from blood. The sample's subset: CD45RO+ cells pooled with CCR7-negative TemRA cells. The receptors shown here come from a man between 18 and 29 years old in good health.

This rearrangement joins TRBV19 to TRBJ2-3, with TRBD2 matching 10 bases. J lost 4 bases, V lost 5 bases, and 6 bases had no gene match. The CDR3 contains 15 residues. Germline assignment: CDR1 LNHDA and CDR2 SQIVND (reference sequence). CDR3 protein: CASSSRLAGSDTQYF. In DNA form, the CDR3 reads TGTGCCAGTAGTTCGAGACTAGCGGGCTCAGATACGCAGTATTTT.

The CDR3 region is CSVEPTGEQFF. For the CDR3, the DNA is TGCAGCGTTGAACCGACAGGAGAGCAGTTCTTC. The rearrangement uses TRBV29-1 and TRBJ2-1, with D maybe TRBD1 (6 bases). This CDR3 has 11 amino acids. The V end was cut by 2 bases, the J end by 10 bases, with 9 bases between. CDR1 is SQVTM and CDR2 is ANQGSEA in the germline V gene.

The chain is built from TRBV7-9 and TRBJ2-1; possibly TRBD2 for D (6 bases). The CDR3 contains 14 residues. Germline V CDR1 and CDR2: SEHNR, FQNEAQ (reference sequence). Between the trimmed V and J ends, which lost 8 bases and 8 bases, there was a span of 19 bases. The CDR3 DNA sequence: TGTGCCAGCGAGGGGCGACTAGACGACTATGAGCAGTTCTTC. This translates into CASEGRLDDYEQFF.

This chain uses TRBV4-3 with TRBJ2-2, with 7 bases matching TRBD1. The ends lost 3 bases at V and 9 bases at J; junction bases unmatched: 13. CDR1 is LGHNA, CDR2 YSLEER, per germline. The CDR3 is made up of 16 amino acids. The CDR3 spells CASSHSLQGSWRELFF. CDR3 DNA: TGCGCCAGCAGCCACTCTTTACAGGGGAGTTGGAGGGAGCTGTTTTTT.

The chain links TRBV9 to TRBJ2-1; D might be TRBD2 (7 bases). V gave up 4 bases and J gave up 5 bases, with 16 bases separating them. From germline, CDR1 is SGDLS and CDR2 YYNGEE. This CDR3 has 15 residues. Here the CDR3 reads CASSTSEKGDNEQFF. CDR3 coding DNA: TGTGCCAGCAGCACTAGCGAGAAGGGGGACAATGAGCAGTTCTTC.

This chain connects TRBV9 to TRBJ1-3; TRBD1 matches at 7 bases. Looked up from germline, CDR1 is SGDLS and CDR2 is YYNGEE. CDR3 length: 15 residues. V trimming: 3 bases; J trimming: 1 base; junction bases outside the gene matches: 4. The CDR3 coding sequence is TGTGCCAGCAGCGGACGACAGGGATCTGGAAACACCATATATTTT. It translates to CASSGRQGSGNTIYF.

The genes are TRBV4-1 and TRBJ2-7, with a possible D match to TRBD1 (5 bases). Trimming took 1 base from V and 4 from J, leaving 17 bases between them. CDR3 length: 16 residues. Germline V lookup: CDR1 MGHRA, CDR2 YSYEKL. DNA for the CDR3: TGCGCCAGCAGCCAAGGTCCAGGGCAGGGCTTTTACGAGCAGTACTTC. Protein sequence: CASSQGPGQGFYEQYF.

V gene TRBV5-6 combines with J gene TRBJ1-5; TRBD1 matches at 7 bases. The junction had 2 bases not matched to a gene; V was cut back by 0 bases and J by 5 bases. Germline V lookup: CDR1 SGHDT, CDR2 YYEEEE. CDR3 size: 14 residues. The CDR3 is CASSLGTGYQPQHF. The DNA for the CDR3 is TGTGCCAGCAGCTTGGGGACAGGCTATCAGCCCCAGCATTTT.

The chain is built from TRBV6-5 and TRBJ1-1; D gene unclear. V lost 0 bases and J 8 bases, leaving 16 bases between the germline ends. Looked up from germline, CDR1 is MNHEY and CDR2 is SVGAGI. The CDR3 is made up of 15 amino acids. In DNA form, the CDR3 reads TGTGCCAGCAGTTACTCATTGGCAACCTATGAGGAAGCTTTCTTT. This gives the protein CASSYSLATYEEAFF.

V usage is TRBV9 and J usage is TRBJ1-6, with D perhaps matching TRBD1 (5 bases). V shed 7 bases and J shed 7 bases, with 21 bases lying between them. The CDR3 length is 16 residues. CDR1 is SGDLS and CDR2 is YYNGEE in the germline V gene. The DNA for the CDR3 is TGTGCCAGCCACGAGCAGAGGGGCCTCGGGAATTCACCCCTCCACTTT. This codes for CASHEQRGLGNSPLHF.

The chain has TRBV29-1 and TRBJ2-7, with 8 bases matching TRBD1. Looked up from germline, CDR1 is SQVTM and CDR2 is ANQGSEA. This CDR3 spans 14 amino acids. With V trimmed by 6 bases and J by 5 bases, 12 bases remained unmatched. The CDR3 nucleotides read TGCAGCGTCCTAGGACAGGGCAGATCCGACGAGCAGTACTTC. Protein: CSVLGQGRSDEQYF.

V usage is TRBV19 and J usage is TRBJ2-1; D could derive from TRBD1 or TRBD2 (5 bases each). V lost 5 bases to trimming and J lost 3 bases, with 11 bases between them. The CDR3 length is 14 residues. The germline V gene has CDR1 LNHDA and CDR2 SQIVND (reference sequence). The DNA for the CDR3 is TGTGCCAGTAGTTTTGGGACGAGCTACAATGAGCAGTTCTTC. It yields the protein CASSFGTSYNEQFF.

The V and J genes are TRBV30 and TRBJ1-1; no clear D. The CDR3 sequence is 12 residues long. From germline, CDR1 is GTSNPN and CDR2 SVGIG (reference sequence). The ends were cut back, 1 base at V and 7 bases at J, with 10 bases in the middle. CDR3 residues: CAWSGRTFEAFF. The CDR3 DNA sequence: TGTGCCTGGAGTGGACGGACTTTTGAAGCTTTCTTT. Using reference TRBV30 and TRBJ1-1 for the parts outside the CDR3, the full variable domain is SQTIHQWPATLVQPVGSPLSLECTVEGTSNPNLYWYRQAAGRGLQLLFYSVGIGQISSEVPQNLSASRPQDRQFILSSKKLLLSDSGFYLCAWSGRTFEAFFGQGTRLTVV.

The chain has TRBV6-6 and TRBJ1-5; no clear D. The CDR3 is 14 amino acids. V was pared by 2 bases and J by 1 base, with 6 bases between. Germline CDR1 and CDR2: MNHNY and SVGAGI (reference sequence). The CDR3 region has the DNA TGTGCCAGCAGTTACCCGGGGAGCAATCAGCCCCAGCATTTT. It encodes CASSYPGSNQPQHF.